This T cell receptor beta chain was recovered during a study of T cell responses to AZD1222 COVID-19 vaccine. Study outcomes and limitations: Regions 160-218 and 743-854 dominated among vaccine-associated CD4 TCRs spanning spike. There were mostly white British donors and more females than males, and clonal diversity was possibly underestimated. Repertoire collection took place solely once the T cell response had peaked.

The V end was cut by 0 bases, the J end by 7 bases, with 22 bases between. CDR1 and CDR2 from the germline V gene are SGDLS and YYNGEE. The CDR3 has 17 amino acids. On this clone itself: The antigen remains undetermined.

The assay was immunoSEQ multiplex PCR, and TCRdb's table has in-frame clones only and misses some. The sample has nearly 90,000 clones; about 91% are singletons. The origin of this receptor is an adult in good health. The source was peripheral blood, collected on day 0 of MenACWY control vaccination. V usage is TRBV9 and J usage is TRBJ1-2; D remains ambiguous. Here the CDR3 DNA reads TGTGCCAGCAGCGTAGAGCCACAACAGTGGGGTACAAGTGGCTACACCTTC. Translation: CASSVEPQQWGTSGYTF.